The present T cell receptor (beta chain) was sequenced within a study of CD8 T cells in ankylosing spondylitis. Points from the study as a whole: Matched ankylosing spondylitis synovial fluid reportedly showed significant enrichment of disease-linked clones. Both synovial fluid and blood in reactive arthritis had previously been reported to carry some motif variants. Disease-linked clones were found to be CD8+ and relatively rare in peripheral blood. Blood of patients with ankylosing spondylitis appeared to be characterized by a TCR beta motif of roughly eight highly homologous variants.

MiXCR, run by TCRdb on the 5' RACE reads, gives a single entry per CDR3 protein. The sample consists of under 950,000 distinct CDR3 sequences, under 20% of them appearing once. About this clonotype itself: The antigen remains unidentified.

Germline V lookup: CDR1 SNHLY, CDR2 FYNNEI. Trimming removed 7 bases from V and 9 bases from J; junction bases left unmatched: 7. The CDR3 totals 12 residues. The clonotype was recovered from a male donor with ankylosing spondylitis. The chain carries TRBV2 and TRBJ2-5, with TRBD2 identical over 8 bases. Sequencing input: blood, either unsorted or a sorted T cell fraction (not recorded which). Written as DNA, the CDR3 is TGTGCCAGCACTACCCACGGGGGGGCCCAGTACTTC. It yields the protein CASTTHGGAQYF.